The 22 T cell receptor beta chains below come from one sample, sequenced in a study of T-cell reconstitution after alpha-beta-depleted transplantation in children (dated by TCRdb to about 2016). Library prep was done by PCR. TCRdb names Illumina HiSeq 2500 as the instrument used. To normalize quantification of the TCRbeta repertoire, the TCR libraries were built with molecular barcoding that relied on unique molecular identifiers. Starting from the raw public reads, TCRdb applied fastp trimming at Q25, assembled clones with MiXCR and retained in-frame beta chains. A single entry per CDR3 protein holds the most common genes and DNA from its merged rows. The sample includes some 600,000 distinct CDR3 sequences, with about 15% observed a single time. Of the sample, approximately 1% falls within the top ten clones. The specimen was PBMCs from the stem cell graft donor, collected from the stem cell graft. These receptor sequences come from a human donor who donated a stem cell graft to a child with acute myeloid leukemia.

The chain carries TRBV6-1 and TRBJ1-2; TRBD1 is a possible D gene (5 bases). Trimming shortened V by 6 bases and J by 8 bases, and 22 bases separated the two germline ends. CDR1 is MNHNS, CDR2 SASEGT, per germline. CDR3 length: 15 residues. CDR3 amino acids: CASRTWDRARGGYTF. Here the CDR3 DNA reads TGTGCCAGCAGAACCTGGGACCGGGCAAGGGGAGGCTACACCTTC.

This chain links TRBV20-1 with TRBJ2-5; D perhaps matches TRBD2 (5 bases). This CDR3 is 13 amino acids long. Germline V CDR1 and CDR2: DFQATT, SNEGSKA (reference sequence). The V end lost 4 bases, the J end lost 1 base, and 10 bases lay between the germline ends. Here the CDR3 reads CSANGGTQETQYF. The CDR3 nucleotides read TGCAGTGCTAACGGAGGTACCCAAGAGACCCAGTACTTC.

This clonotype was seen only a few times. The genes are TRBV20-1 and TRBJ2-1; TRBD2 aligns across 7 bases. The CDR3 is 15 residues long. Germline values: CDR1 DFQATT, CDR2 SNEGSKA (reference sequence). V was pared by 0 bases and J by 2 bases, with 4 bases of the junction left unmatched. CDR3 sequence: CSARDASGAYNEQFF. The CDR3 nucleotides read TGCAGTGCTAGAGATGCCAGCGGGGCCTACAATGAGCAGTTCTTC.

This clonotype was counted many times. The chain joins TRBV20-1 to TRBJ1-1; 8 bases line up with TRBD1. Germline assignment: CDR1 DFQATT and CDR2 SNEGSKA (reference sequence). The ends lost 0 bases at V and 1 base at J; junction bases unmatched: 1. This CDR3 contains 14 residues. The CDR3: CSARDQGANTEAFF. CDR3 coding DNA: TGCAGTGCTAGAGATCAGGGGGCGAACACTGAAGCTTTCTTT.

This clonotype was seen at least ten times. The V call is TRBV5-6, the J call TRBJ2-7; D is unresolved. The germline V and J ends were trimmed by 4 bases and 4 bases, with 18 bases remaining between them. The CDR3 runs 15 residues. CDR1 and CDR2 from the germline V gene are SGHDT and YYEEEE. The chain's CDR3 is CASSPGVGLRYEQYV. CDR3 DNA: TGTGCCAGCAGCCCTGGGGTAGGTCTCCGGTACGAGCAGTACGTC.

The rearrangement links TRBV20-1 to TRBJ2-1; D may be TRBD1 or TRBD2 (5 bases each). The CDR3 has 14 residues. V was cut by 6 bases and J by 3 bases, with 15 bases left in between. CDR1 DFQATT and CDR2 SNEGSKA come from the germline V gene (reference sequence). The CDR3 reads CSASTGTGYNEQFF. The CDR3, as DNA: TGCAGTGCCTCCACCGGGACGGGCTACAATGAGCAGTTCTTC.

With respect to this clonotype: Given a much more abundant clone one base away, this may be a read error. The chain employs TRBV6-4 and TRBJ1-1; 8 bases align to TRBD1. CDR1 and CDR2 from the germline V gene are MRHNA and SNTAGT. The CDR3 is 13 residues long. The CDR3 nucleotides read TGTGCCAGCAGTGCGACAGGGGAAACTGGAGCTTTCTTT. Protein: CASSATGETGAFF.

This clonotype was observed a single time. The rearrangement joins TRBV28 to TRBJ2-7, with 11 bases aligning to TRBD1. The germline V gene has CDR1 MDHEN and CDR2 SYDVKM. This CDR3 contains 15 residues. J was trimmed by 4 bases and V by 5 bases; bases with no gene match: 7. CDR3 amino acids: CASSPPGDRGYEQYV. CDR3 nucleotides: TGTGCCAGCAGTCCCCCCGGGGACAGGGGGTACGAGCAGTACGTC.

The gene calls are TRBV12-3 or TRBV12-4 and TRBJ2-1, with 9 positions matching TRBD2. The CDR3 runs 17 residues. Trimming cost V 3 bases and J 3 bases; bases outside gene matches: 9. CDR3 bases: TGTGCCAGCAGTTTTATAACCGGAGCGGGGGGCTACAATGAGCAGTTCTTC. Its translation: CASSFITGAGGYNEQFF.

The CDR3: CASPKGASSYNEQFF. CDR3 nucleotides: TGTGCCAGCCCGAAGGGGGCAAGCTCCTACAATGAGCAGTTCTTC. This chain connects TRBV18 to TRBJ2-1; 7 bases map to TRBD1. Germline V gene lookup returns CDR1 KGHSH and CDR2 LQKENI. V lost 8 bases and J lost 0; bases outside the gene matches: 7. This CDR3 is 15 amino acids long.

This clonotype was picked up many times. The chain uses TRBV29-1 and TRBJ2-5, with D perhaps matching TRBD1 (6 bases). V lost 5 bases, J lost 5 bases, and 18 bases lay in between. This CDR3 region has 14 residues. From germline, CDR1 is SQVTM and CDR2 ANQGSEA. The CDR3 region has the DNA TGCAGCGTTCGCGACAGGCGAGAGAGGGAGACCCAGTACTTC. It translates to CSVRDRRERETQYF.

This clonotype was seen ten or more times. The gene calls are TRBV20-1 and TRBJ1-5; a weak D match, TRBD1 (5 bases). V was clipped by 0 bases and J by 9 bases, with 15 bases between them. The V gene's germline CDR1 is DFQATT and CDR2 SNEGSKA (reference sequence). This CDR3 contains 14 residues. CDR3 residues: CSARDPLGDGPQHF. CDR3 DNA sequence: TGCAGTGCTAGAGATCCGTTGGGGGATGGGCCCCAGCATTTT.

This clonotype appeared a few times. The rearrangement links TRBV7-8 to TRBJ2-1, with D unclear. CDR1 SGHVS and CDR2 FQNEAQ come from the germline V gene. Trimming cost V 5 bases and J 7 bases, with 9 bases left between them. This CDR3 comprises 12 residues. CDR3 DNA sequence: TGTGCCAGCAGCATACGACGGAATGAGCAGTTCTTC. Protein product: CASSIRRNEQFF.

The table lists this clonotype with a few counts. The chain joins TRBV20-1 to TRBJ1-3, with 8 nucleotides matching TRBD1. This CDR3 comprises 16 residues. Germline CDR1 DFQATT, CDR2 SNEGSKA (reference sequence). Losses at the gene ends were 0 bases for V and 3 bases for J; bases not matched to a gene: 7. The CDR3 region is CSARDMRQGFGNTIYF. CDR3 in DNA: TGCAGTGCTAGAGATATGCGACAGGGGTTTGGAAACACCATATATTTT.

The rearrangement uses TRBV24-1 and TRBJ2-5; the match to TRBD2 covers 10 bases. Germline V gives CDR1 KGHDR, CDR2 SFDVKD. The CDR3 is 15 amino acids. The V segment lost 6 bases and the J segment 3 bases; nucleotides outside the gene matches: 6. The CDR3 region has the DNA TGTGCCACCAGTTGGGGTGGACTAGCGGAAGAGACCCAGTACTTC. This gives the protein CATSWGGLAEETQYF.

The J gene is TRBJ1-4, the V gene TRBV7-9, with TRBD1 matching 7 bases. CDR3 length: 15 amino acids. The V and J ends lost 5 bases and 6 bases, in that order; junction bases with no gene match: 9. The V gene's germline CDR1 is SEHNR and CDR2 FQNEAQ (reference sequence). CDR3 DNA sequence: TGTGCCAGCAGCCGCCGACAGGGCCTGGATGAAAAACTGTTTTTT. Translated, it gives CASSRRQGLDEKLFF.

The V gene is TRBV28, the J gene TRBJ2-7, with 7 bases fitting TRBD1. The CDR3 totals 13 residues. V dropped 7 bases and J dropped 3; count of bases not matched to a gene: 6. Germline CDR1 and CDR2: MDHEN and SYDVKM. CDR3 sequence reads: CASMPQGIYEQYV. The DNA of the CDR3 is TGTGCCAGCATGCCACAGGGGATCTACGAGCAGTACGTC.

This clonotype was recorded many times. This rearrangement joins TRBV20-1 to TRBJ1-2, with a possible D match to TRBD1 (6 bases). The V and J ends lost 0 bases and 7 bases respectively, with 15 bases between them. Germline V lookup: CDR1 DFQATT, CDR2 SNEGSKA (reference sequence). The CDR3 is 14 residues long. The CDR3 bases are TGCAGTGCTAGAGATATACAGGGCGAGGGTGGCTACACCTTC. It codes for CSARDIQGEGGYTF.

This clonotype was seen more than once but under ten times. The chain is built from TRBV7-6 and TRBJ2-5; D is possibly TRBD1 (6 bases). The CDR3 consists of 17 residues. Trimming left V 5 bases short and J 2 bases short, with 21 bases between. Germline V CDR1 and CDR2: SGHVS, FNYEAQ. The CDR3 spells CASSQIYRDGQQETQYF. The CDR3 DNA reads as TGTGCCAGCAGCCAAATATACCGGGACGGACAGCAAGAGACCCAGTACTTC.

This clonotype was picked up a small number of times. The V and J genes are TRBV20-1 and TRBJ2-7; D is uncertain. Trimming left V 3 bases short and J 6 bases short, with 9 bases between. Germline CDR1 DFQATT, CDR2 SNEGSKA (reference sequence). The CDR3 runs to 11 residues. CDR3 loop: CSASGGTEQYF. CDR3 DNA sequence: TGCAGTGCTAGTGGCGGAACCGAGCAGTACTTC.

This clonotype was seen a handful of times. J is TRBJ2-2 and V is TRBV5-1; no definite D call. This CDR3 is 13 amino acids long. CDR1 is SGHRS and CDR2 is YFSETQ in the germline V gene. With 2 bases removed from V and 3 bases from J, the gap between germline ends came to 5 bases. The CDR3 nucleotides are TGCGCCAGCAGCTTTGAACACACCGGGGAGCTGTTTTTT. It yields the protein CASSFEHTGELFF.

The V and J genes are TRBV28 and TRBJ2-3; a weak D match, TRBD1 (6 bases). CDR1 is MDHEN and CDR2 is SYDVKM in the germline V gene. V lost 3 bases and J lost 5, with 15 bases in between. The CDR3 runs to 15 residues. CDR3 amino acids: CASSFVDRLQDTQYF. The CDR3 DNA sequence: TGTGCCAGCAGTTTCGTGGACAGACTTCAAGATACGCAGTATTTT.